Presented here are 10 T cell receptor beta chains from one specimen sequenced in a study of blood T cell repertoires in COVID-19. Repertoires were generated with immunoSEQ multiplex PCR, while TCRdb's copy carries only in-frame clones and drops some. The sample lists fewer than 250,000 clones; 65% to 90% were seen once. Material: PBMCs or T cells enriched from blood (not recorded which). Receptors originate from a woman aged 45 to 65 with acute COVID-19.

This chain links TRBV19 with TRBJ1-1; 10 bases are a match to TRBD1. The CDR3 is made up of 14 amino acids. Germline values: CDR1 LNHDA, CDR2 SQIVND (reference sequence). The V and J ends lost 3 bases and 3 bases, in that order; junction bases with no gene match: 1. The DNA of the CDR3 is TGTGCCAGTAGTATCGGACAGGGGGACACTGAAGCTTTCTTT. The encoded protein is CASSIGQGDTEAFF.

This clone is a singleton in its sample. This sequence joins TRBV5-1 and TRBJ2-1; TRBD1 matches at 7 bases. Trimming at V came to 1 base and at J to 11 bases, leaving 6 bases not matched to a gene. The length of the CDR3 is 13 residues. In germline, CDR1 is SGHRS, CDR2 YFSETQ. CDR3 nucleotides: TGCGCCAGCAGCTTGATTCAGGGGGAAAAGCAGTTCTTC. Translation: CASSLIQGEKQFF.

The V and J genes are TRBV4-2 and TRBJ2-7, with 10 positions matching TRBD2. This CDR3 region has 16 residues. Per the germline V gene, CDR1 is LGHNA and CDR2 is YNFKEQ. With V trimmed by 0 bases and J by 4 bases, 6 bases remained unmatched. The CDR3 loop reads CASSQDRTSGGYEQYF. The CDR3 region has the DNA TGTGCCAGCAGCCAAGATAGGACTAGCGGTGGGTACGAGCAGTACTTC.

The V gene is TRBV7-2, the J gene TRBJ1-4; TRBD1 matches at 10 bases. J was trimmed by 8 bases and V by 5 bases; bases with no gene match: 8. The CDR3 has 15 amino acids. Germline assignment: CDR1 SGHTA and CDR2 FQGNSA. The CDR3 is CASSERQGAREKLFF. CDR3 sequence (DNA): TGTGCCAGCAGCGAAAGACAGGGGGCGCGCGAAAAACTGTTTTTT. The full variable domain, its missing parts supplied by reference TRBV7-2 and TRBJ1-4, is GAGVSQSPSNKVTEKGKDVELRCDPISGHTALYWYRQSLGQGLEFLIYFQGNSAPDKSGLPSDRFSAERTGGSVSTLTIQRTQQEDSAVYLCASSERQGAREKLFFGSGTQLSVL.

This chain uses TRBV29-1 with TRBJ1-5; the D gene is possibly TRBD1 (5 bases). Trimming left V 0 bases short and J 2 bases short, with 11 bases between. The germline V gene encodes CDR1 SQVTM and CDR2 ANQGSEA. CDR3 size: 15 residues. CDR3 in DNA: TGCAGCGTTGAAGAGGGGTCGGGGGGCAATCAGCCCCAGCATTTT. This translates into CSVEEGSGGNQPQHF.

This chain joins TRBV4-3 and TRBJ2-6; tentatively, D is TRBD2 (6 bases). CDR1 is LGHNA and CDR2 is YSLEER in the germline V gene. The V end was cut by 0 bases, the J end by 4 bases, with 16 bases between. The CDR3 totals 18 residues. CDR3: CASSQDFSGGSGANVLTF. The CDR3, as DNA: TGCGCCAGCAGCCAAGATTTTAGTGGGGGGTCCGGGGCCAACGTCCTGACTTTC.

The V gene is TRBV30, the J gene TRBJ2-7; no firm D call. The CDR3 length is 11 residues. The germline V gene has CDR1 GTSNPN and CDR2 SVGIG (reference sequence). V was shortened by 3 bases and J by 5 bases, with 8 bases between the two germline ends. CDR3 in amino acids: CAWRGLNEQYF. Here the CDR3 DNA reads TGTGCCTGGAGGGGCCTAAACGAGCAGTACTTC.

The CDR3 DNA is TGTGCCAGCAGCCCCGGCAGGGCCACTGAAGCTTTCTTT. It encodes CASSPGRATEAFF. The chain carries TRBV5-6 and TRBJ1-1; tentatively, D is TRBD1 (5 bases). Deletions cut 4 bases from V and 4 bases from J, with 11 bases between. The CDR3 consists of 13 residues. Germline lookup yields CDR1 SGHDT and CDR2 YYEEEE.

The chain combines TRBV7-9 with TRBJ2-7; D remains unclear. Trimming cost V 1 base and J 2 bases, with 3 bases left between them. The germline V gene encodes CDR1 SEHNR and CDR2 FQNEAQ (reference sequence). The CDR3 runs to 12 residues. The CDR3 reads CASSLDTYEQYF. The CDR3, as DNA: TGTGCCAGCAGCTTAGATACCTACGAGCAGTACTTC.

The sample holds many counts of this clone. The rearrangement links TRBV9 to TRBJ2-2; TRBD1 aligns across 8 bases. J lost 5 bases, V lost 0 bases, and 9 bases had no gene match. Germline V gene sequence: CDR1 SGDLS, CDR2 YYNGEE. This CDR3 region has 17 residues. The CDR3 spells CASSVVQGASHTGELFF. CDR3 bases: TGTGCCAGCAGCGTAGTCCAGGGGGCGAGTCATACCGGGGAGCTGTTTTTT.